The 8 T cell receptor beta chains reported below all come from one sample, sequenced in a study of CD8 T cells in ankylosing spondylitis. TCRdb processed the 5' RACE reads anew with MiXCR; each CDR3 protein has one entry. Among 200,000 to 250,000 distinct CDR3 sequences listed, about 10% were seen once. Source material: blood, either unsorted or a sorted T cell fraction (not recorded which). The receptors derive from a male donor with ankylosing spondylitis or in good health (not recorded which).

This clonotype has just one count. A much larger clone lies a single base off, so this may be a read error. The chain is built from TRBV5-5 and TRBJ2-7, with D perhaps matching TRBD1 (5 bases). The CDR3 covers 12 residues. CDR1 is SGHKS and CDR2 is YYEKEE in the germline V gene (reference sequence). CDR3 nucleotides: TGTGTCAGCACCTCATTCAGGGACGAGCAGTACTTC. Its translation: CVSTSFRDEQYF.

At least ten counts were recorded for this clonotype. This chain joins TRBV20-1 and TRBJ2-1; the match to TRBD2 covers 14 bases. The CDR3 contains 17 residues. The germline V gene has CDR1 DFQATT and CDR2 SNEGSKA (reference sequence). V was clipped by 0 bases and J by 4 bases; unmatched bases: 5. This CDR3 is CSARDLRTSGGYNEQFF. The CDR3 nucleotides read TGCAGTGCTAGAGATCTCCGGACTAGCGGGGGGTACAATGAGCAGTTCTTC.

Concerning this clonotype itself: No conserved phenylalanine or tryptophan ends this CDR3, so it is likely a read error. Because the CDR3's place on the DNA is in doubt, the DNA is left out and the CDR3 is given as listed by TCRdb. The chain recombines TRBV27 with TRBJ2-3. Germline CDR1 is MNHEY and CDR2 is SMNVEV (reference sequence). The CDR3 is 9 residues long, counting both termini. The CDR3: CASSTTPTM.

CDR3 sequence (DNA): TGTGCCAGCAGTCCGACGGGACAGGGGATCACTGAAGCTTTCTTT. As protein: CASSPTGQGITEAFF. V and J are TRBV12-3 or TRBV12-4 and TRBJ1-1; 10 bases are a match to TRBD1. The ends lost 5 bases at V and 4 bases at J; junction bases unmatched: 7. The CDR3 totals 15 residues.

This clonotype was counted at least ten times. CDR3 bases: TGTGCCAGCAGCGTAGGTAATGAAGAGACCCAGTACTTC. Protein sequence: CASSVGNEETQYF. The chain joins TRBV9 to TRBJ2-5; D ambiguous. This CDR3 is 13 amino acids long. Germline CDR1 reads SGDLS; CDR2 reads YYNGEE. V shed 0 bases and J shed 3 bases, with 6 bases lying between them.

This clonotype has a count of ten or more. The CDR3 reads CASSLDRGRDTIYF. In nucleotides, the CDR3 is TGCGCCAGCAGCTTGGACAGGGGTCGGGACACCATATATTTT. The V call is TRBV5-1, the J call TRBJ1-3; TRBD1 matches at 7 bases. With 0 bases clipped from V and 8 bases from J, the junction kept 5 bases outside the gene matches. Germline CDR1 SGHRS, CDR2 YFSETQ. The length of the CDR3 is 14 residues.

J is TRBJ2-1 and V is TRBV7-8; 8 positions agree with TRBD2. Germline trimming cut 1 base from V and 10 bases from J; bases unmatched to any gene: 6. Germline V gene sequence: CDR1 SGHVS, CDR2 FQNEAQ. The CDR3 covers 14 residues. CDR3 sequence: CASSLEGLAGEQFF. CDR3 coding DNA: TGTGCCAGCAGCTTAGAGGGGTTAGCGGGAGAGCAGTTCTTC. Variable domain in full (rest from reference TRBV7-8 and TRBJ2-1): GAGVSQSPRYKVAKRGQDVALRCDPISGHVSLFWYQQALGQGPEFLTYFQNEAQLDKSGLPSDRFFAERPEGSVSTLKIQRTQQEDSAVYLCASSLEGLAGEQFFGPGTRLTVL.

This clonotype was counted many times. This chain links TRBV6-1 with TRBJ1-1; TRBD1 might be the D (5 bases). V was clipped by 6 bases and J by 13 bases, with 33 bases between them. The germline V gene encodes CDR1 MNHNS and CDR2 SASEGT. The CDR3 is 17 residues long. CDR3 DNA sequence: TGTGCCAGCAGAAGGTACACGGACGCGCGAGAAGCGCGGGGCGGTTTCTTT. Residues: CASRRYTDAREARGGFF.